This is a list of T cell receptor beta chains from one sample in a study of blood T cell repertoires in COVID-19. Profiling relied on immunoSEQ multiplex PCR, and the TCRdb table lists in-frame clones only, not all of them. The sample lists some 520,000 clones, roughly 87% occurring once. Input material: peripheral blood. The receptors derive from a man aged 18-30 years with COVID-19, enrolled during active disease. Each CDR3 is given with its conserved first and last residue. A D gene is named only where the DNA matches it firmly. A clone size is listed for some rows: how often the clone was seen (once, few, many), or a class if it is expanded.

j_call	clone_size	v_call	d_call	cdr3_aa	cdr3_nt
TRBJ2-2	-	TRBV29-1	TRBD1	CSVGLRQGYTGELFF	TGCAGCGTTGGCCTGCGACAGGGCTACACCGGGGAGCTGTTTTTT
TRBJ2-7	-	TRBV2	-	CASSERYEQYF	TGTGCCAGCAGTGAGAGGTACGAGCAGTACTTC
TRBJ2-4	-	TRBV27	-	CASSFNQGPNIQYF	TGTGCCAGCAGTTTTAACCAGGGGCCCAACATTCAGTACTTC
TRBJ2-7	few	TRBV12-3/TRBV12-4	-	CAARTYSYEQYF	TGTGCCGCCCGGACTTACTCCTACGAGCAGTACTTC
TRBJ2-5	-	TRBV9	-	CASSVAPRGETQYF	TGTGCCAGCAGCGTAGCTCCAAGGGGAGAGACCCAGTACTTC
TRBJ1-4	-	TRBV14	-	CASSQAYGKLFF	TGTGCCAGCAGCCAAGCTTACGGGAAACTGTTTTTT
TRBJ2-5	-	TRBV18	TRBD2	CASSPLAGIQETQYF	TGTGCCAGCTCACCTCTAGCGGGAATCCAAGAGACCCAGTACTTC
TRBJ2-5	-	TRBV11-3	TRBD2	CASSPGASGSGQETQYF	TGTGCCAGCAGCCCTGGGGCTAGCGGGAGTGGTCAAGAGACCCAGTACTTC
TRBJ2-1	-	TRBV19	-	CASSSEGSYNEQFF	TGTGCCAGTAGTTCGGAGGGCTCCTACAATGAGCAGTTCTTC
TRBJ2-7	-	TRBV7-9	TRBD1	CASSLPRDRASYEQYF	TGTGCCAGCAGCCTTCCCCGGGACAGGGCGTCCTACGAGCAGTACTTC
TRBJ2-5	-	TRBV5-1	TRBD2	CASSLTSVGGTETQYF	TGCGCCAGCAGCCTTACTAGCGTGGGAGGCACAGAGACCCAGTACTTC
TRBJ2-7	-	TRBV30	TRBD2	CAWSTGRNNEQYF	TGTGCCTGGAGTACCGGGAGGAACAACGAGCAGTACTTC